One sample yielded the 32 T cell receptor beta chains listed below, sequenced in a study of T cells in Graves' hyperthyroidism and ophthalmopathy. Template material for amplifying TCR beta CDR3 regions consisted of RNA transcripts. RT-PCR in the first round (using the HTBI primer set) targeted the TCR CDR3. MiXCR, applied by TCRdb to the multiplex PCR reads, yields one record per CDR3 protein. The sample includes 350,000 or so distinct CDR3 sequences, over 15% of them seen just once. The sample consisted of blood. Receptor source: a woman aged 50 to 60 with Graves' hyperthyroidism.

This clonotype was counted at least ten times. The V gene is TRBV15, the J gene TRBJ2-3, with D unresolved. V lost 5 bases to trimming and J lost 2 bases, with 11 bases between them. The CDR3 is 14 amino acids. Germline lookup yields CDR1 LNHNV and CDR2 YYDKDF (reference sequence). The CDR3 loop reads CATSGRIPTDTQYF. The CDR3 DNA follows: TGTGCCACCAGCGGCAGAATCCCCACAGATACGCAGTATTTT. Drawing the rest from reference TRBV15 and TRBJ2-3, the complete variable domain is DAMVIQNPRYQVTQFGKPVTLSCSQTLNHNVMYWYQQKSSQAPKLLFHYYDKDFNNEADTPDNFQSRRPNTSFCFLDIRSPGLGDTAMYLCATSGRIPTDTQYFGPGTRLTVL.

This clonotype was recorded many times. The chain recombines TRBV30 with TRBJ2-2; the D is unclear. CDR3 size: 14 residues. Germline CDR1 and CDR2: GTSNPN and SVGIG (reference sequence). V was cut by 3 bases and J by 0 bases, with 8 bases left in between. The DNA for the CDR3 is TGTGCCTGGAGCATGACACCGAACACCGGGGAGCTGTTTTTT. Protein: CAWSMTPNTGELFF.

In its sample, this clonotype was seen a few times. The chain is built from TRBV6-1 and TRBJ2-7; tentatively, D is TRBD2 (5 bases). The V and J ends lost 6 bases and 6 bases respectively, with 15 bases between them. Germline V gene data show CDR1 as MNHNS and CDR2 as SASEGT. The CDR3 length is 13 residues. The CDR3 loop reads CASSPGGEAEQYF. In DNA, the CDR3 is TGTGCCAGCAGCCCCGGAGGAGAGGCCGAGCAGTACTTC.

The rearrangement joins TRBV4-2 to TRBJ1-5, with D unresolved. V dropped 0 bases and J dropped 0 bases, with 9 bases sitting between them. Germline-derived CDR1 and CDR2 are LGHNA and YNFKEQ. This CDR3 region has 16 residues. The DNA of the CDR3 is TGTGCCAGCAGCCAAGATAGGAGAGATAGCAATCAGCCCCAGCATTTT. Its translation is CASSQDRRDSNQPQHF.

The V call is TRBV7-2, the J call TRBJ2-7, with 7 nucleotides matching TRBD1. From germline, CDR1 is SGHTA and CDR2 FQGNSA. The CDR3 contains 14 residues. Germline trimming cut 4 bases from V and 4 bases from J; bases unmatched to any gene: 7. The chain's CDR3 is CASSSSAGGYEQYV. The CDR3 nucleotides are TGTGCCAGCAGCTCAAGCGCAGGGGGTTACGAGCAGTACGTC.

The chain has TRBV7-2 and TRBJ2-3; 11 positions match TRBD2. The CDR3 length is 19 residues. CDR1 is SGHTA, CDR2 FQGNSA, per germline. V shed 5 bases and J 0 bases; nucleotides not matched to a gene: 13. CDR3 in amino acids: CASSKAAETSGESTDTQYF. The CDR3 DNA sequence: TGTGCCAGCAGCAAGGCTGCCGAGACTAGCGGGGAAAGCACAGATACGCAGTATTTT.

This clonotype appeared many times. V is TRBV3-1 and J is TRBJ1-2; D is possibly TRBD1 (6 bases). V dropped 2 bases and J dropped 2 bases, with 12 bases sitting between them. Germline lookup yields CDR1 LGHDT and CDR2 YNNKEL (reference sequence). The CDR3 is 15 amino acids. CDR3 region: CASSQILTGNYGYTF. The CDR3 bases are TGTGCCAGCAGCCAAATACTGACAGGAAACTATGGCTACACCTTC. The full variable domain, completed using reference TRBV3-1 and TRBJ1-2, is DTAVSQTPKYLVTQMGNDKSIKCEQNLGHDTMYWYKQDSKKFLKIMFSYNNKELIINETVPNRFSPKSPDKAHLNLHINSLELGDSAVYFCASSQILTGNYGYTFGSGTRLTVV.

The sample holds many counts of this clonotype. This chain's CDR3 is CASSLTTMNTEAFF. DNA for the CDR3: TGTGCCAGCAGCCTGACGACAATGAACACTGAAGCTTTCTTT. The rearrangement links TRBV6-1 to TRBJ1-1; the D is unclear. The germline V gene encodes CDR1 MNHNS and CDR2 SASEGT. V dropped 6 bases and J dropped 0 bases, with 11 bases sitting between them. The CDR3 sequence is 14 residues long.

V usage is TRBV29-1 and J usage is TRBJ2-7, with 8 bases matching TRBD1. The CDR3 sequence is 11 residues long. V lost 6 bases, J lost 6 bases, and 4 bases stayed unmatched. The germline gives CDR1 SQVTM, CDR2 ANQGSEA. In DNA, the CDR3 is TGCAGCGTCCAGGGGGCAGGCGAGCAGTACTTC. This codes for CSVQGAGEQYF.

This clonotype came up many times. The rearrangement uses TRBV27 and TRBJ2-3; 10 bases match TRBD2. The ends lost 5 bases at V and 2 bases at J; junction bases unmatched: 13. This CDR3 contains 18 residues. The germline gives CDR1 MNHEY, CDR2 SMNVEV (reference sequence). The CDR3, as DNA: TGTGCCAGCAGTCGACGCCTCCCGCTAGCGGGGGACACAGATACGCAGTATTTT. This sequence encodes CASSRRLPLAGDTDTQYF.

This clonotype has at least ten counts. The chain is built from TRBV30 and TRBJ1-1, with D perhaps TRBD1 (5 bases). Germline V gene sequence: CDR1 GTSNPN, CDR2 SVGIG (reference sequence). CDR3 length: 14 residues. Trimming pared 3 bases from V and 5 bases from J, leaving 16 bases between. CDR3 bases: TGTGCCTGGAGAACGTACTTTGGGGGAACTGAAGCTTTCTTT. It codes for CAWRTYFGGTEAFF.

CDR3 protein: CASSLGGGPGELFF. The CDR3 region has the DNA TGTGCCAGCAGTTTGGGAGGGGGCCCCGGGGAGCTGTTTTTT. The rearrangement links TRBV27 to TRBJ2-2; tentatively, D is TRBD1 or TRBD2 (7 bases each). The germline V gene has CDR1 MNHEY and CDR2 SMNVEV (reference sequence). V lost 3 bases and J 6 bases, leaving 11 bases between the germline ends. The CDR3 has 14 amino acids.

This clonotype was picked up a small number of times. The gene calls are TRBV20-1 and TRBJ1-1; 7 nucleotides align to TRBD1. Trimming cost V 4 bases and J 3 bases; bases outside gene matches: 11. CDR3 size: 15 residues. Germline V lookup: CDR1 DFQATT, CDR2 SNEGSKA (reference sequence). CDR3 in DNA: TGCAGTGCTAAGACAGGGAGGGGGTTGGACACTGAAGCTTTCTTT. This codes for CSAKTGRGLDTEAFF.

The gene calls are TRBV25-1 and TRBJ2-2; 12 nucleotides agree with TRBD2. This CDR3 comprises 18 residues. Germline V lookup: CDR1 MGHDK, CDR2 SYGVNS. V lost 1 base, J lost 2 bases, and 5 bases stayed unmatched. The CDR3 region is CASSEWPSGGVNTGELFF. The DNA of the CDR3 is TGTGCCAGCAGTGAATGGCCTAGCGGGGGGGTCAACACCGGGGAGCTGTTTTTT.

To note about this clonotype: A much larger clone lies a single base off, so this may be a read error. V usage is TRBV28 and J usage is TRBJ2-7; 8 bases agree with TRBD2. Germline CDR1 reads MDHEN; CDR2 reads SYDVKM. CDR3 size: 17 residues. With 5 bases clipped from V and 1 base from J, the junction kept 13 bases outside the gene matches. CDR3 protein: CASSPSGGGRGSYEQYF. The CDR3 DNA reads TGTGCCAGCAGTCCAAGCGGGGGCGGGAGAGGGTCCTACGAGCAGTACTTC.

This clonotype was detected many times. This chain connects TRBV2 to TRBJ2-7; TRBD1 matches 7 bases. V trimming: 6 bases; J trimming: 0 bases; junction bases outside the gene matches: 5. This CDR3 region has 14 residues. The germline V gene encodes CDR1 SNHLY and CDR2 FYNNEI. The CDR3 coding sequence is TGTGCCAGCAGCTACAGGGGCGGCTCCTACGAGCAGTACGTC. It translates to CASSYRGGSYEQYV.

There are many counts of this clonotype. CDR3 nucleotide sequence: TGTGCCAGCTCATCCCAGCGGACCACAGATACGCAGTATTTT. Translation gives CASSSQRTTDTQYF. This sequence joins TRBV18 and TRBJ2-3; D is possibly TRBD2 (5 bases). The germline gives CDR1 KGHSH, CDR2 LQKENI. Trimming cost V 5 bases and J 2 bases, with 11 bases left between them. The CDR3 is 14 residues long.

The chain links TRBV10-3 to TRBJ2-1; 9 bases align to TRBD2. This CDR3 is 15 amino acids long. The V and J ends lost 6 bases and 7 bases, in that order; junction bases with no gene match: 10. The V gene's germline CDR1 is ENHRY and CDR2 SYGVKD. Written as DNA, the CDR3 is TGTGCCATCAGGGAATTACTAGCGGGCGAAAATGAGCAGTTCTTC. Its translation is CAIRELLAGENEQFF.

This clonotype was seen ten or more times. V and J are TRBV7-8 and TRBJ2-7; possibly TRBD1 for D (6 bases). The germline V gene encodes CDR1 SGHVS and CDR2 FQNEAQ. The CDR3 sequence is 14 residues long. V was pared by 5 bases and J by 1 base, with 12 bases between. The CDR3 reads CASSPGHTSYEQYV. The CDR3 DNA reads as TGTGCCAGCAGCCCGGGACACACTTCCTACGAGCAGTACGTC.

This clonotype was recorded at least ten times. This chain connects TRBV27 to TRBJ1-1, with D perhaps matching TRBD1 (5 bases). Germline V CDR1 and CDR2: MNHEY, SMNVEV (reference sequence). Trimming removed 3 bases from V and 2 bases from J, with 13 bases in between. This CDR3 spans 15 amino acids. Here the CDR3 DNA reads TGTGCCAGCAGTTTCAGGGCCGAGGGTAACACTGAAGCTTTCTTT. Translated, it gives CASSFRAEGNTEAFF.

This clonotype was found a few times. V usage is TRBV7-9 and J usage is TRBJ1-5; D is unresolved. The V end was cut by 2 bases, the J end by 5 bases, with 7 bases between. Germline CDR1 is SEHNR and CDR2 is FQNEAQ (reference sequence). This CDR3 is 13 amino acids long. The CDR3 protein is CASSLREYQPQHF. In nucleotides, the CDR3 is TGTGCCAGCAGCTTAAGGGAGTATCAGCCCCAGCATTTT. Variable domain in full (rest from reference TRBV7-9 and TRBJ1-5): DTGVSQNPRHKITKRGQNVTFRCDPISEHNRLYWYRQTLGQGPEFLTYFQNEAQLEKSRLLSDRFSAERPKGSFSTLEIQRTEQGDSAMYLCASSLREYQPQHFGDGTRLSIL.

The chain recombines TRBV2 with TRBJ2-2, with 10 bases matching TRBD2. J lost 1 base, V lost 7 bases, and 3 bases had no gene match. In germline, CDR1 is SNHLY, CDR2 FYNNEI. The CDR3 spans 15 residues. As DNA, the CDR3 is TGTGCCAGCACGAGGACTAGCGGGAACACCGGGGAGCTGTTTTTT. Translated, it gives CASTRTSGNTGELFF.

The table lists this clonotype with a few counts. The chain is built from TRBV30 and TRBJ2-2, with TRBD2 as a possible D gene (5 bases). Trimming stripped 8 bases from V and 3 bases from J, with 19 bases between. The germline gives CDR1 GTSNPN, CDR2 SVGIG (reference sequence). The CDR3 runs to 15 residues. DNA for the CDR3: TGTGCCGCGTCCCTCCTATCGGGGTACACCGGGGAGCTGTTTTTT. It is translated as CAASLLSGYTGELFF.

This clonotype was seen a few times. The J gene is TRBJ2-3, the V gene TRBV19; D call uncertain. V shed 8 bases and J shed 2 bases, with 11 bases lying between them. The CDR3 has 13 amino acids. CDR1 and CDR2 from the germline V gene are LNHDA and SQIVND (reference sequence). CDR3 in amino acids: CASGSEDTDTQYF. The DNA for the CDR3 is TGTGCCAGTGGTTCCGAGGACACAGATACGCAGTATTTT.

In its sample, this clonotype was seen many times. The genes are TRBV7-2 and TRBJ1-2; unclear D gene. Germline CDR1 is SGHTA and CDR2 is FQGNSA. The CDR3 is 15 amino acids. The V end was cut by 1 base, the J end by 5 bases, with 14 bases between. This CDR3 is CASSLERAVYYGYTF. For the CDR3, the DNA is TGTGCCAGCAGCTTAGAGCGGGCCGTCTATTATGGCTACACCTTC.

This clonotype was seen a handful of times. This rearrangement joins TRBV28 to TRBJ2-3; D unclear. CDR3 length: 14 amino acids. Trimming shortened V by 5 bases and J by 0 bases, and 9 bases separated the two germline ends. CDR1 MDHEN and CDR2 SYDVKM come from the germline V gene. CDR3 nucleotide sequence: TGTGCCAGCAGTATCCGCGGTAGCACAGATACGCAGTATTTT. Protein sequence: CASSIRGSTDTQYF.

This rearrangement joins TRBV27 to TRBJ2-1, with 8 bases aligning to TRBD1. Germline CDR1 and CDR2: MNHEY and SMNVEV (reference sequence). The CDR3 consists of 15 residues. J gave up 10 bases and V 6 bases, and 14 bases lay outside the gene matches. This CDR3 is CASSPQGQVNLEQFF. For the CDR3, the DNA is TGTGCCAGCAGCCCTCAGGGACAGGTTAATTTAGAGCAGTTCTTC.

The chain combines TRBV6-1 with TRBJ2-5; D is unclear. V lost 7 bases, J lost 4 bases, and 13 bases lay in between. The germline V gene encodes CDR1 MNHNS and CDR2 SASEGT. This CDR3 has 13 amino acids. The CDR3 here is CASTKGDGETQYF. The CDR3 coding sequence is TGTGCCAGCACGAAGGGCGACGGAGAGACCCAGTACTTC.

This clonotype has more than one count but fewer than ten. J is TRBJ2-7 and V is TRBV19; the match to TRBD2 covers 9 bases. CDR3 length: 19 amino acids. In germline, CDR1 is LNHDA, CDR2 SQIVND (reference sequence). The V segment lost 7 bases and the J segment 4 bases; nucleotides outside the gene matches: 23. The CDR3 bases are TGTGCCAGTATGCCCCATGCGGAAGGCCAGCGCGGGAGGGAGTACGAGCAGTACTTC. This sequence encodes CASMPHAEGQRGREYEQYF.

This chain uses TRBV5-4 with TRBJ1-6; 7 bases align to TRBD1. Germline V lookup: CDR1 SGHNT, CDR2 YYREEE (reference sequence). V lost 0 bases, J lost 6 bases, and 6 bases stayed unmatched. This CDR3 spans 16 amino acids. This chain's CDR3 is CASSLAGSGGNSPLHF. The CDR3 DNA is TGTGCCAGCAGCTTGGCCGGGTCAGGGGGTAATTCACCCCTCCACTTT.

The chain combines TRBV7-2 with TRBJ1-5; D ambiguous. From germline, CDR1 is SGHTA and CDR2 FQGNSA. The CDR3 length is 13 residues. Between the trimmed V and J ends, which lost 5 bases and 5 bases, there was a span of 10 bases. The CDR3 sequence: CASSKSSDQPQHF. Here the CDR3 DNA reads TGTGCCAGCAGCAAGTCATCGGATCAGCCCCAGCATTTT.

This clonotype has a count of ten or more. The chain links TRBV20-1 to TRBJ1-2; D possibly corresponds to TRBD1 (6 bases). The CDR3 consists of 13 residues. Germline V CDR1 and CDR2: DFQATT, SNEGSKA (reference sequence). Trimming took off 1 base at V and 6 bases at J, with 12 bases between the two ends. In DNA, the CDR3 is TGCAGTGCTAGAGTAGGGGGTACGGATGGCTACACCTTC. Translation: CSARVGGTDGYTF.